Following are 10 T cell receptor beta chains from one sample sequenced in a study of chemoradiotherapy in HPV16-positive cancers (dated by TCRdb to the early 2020s). Receptor amplification or capture employed the immunoSEQ multiplex PCR assay. TCRdb stores this immuneACCESS table with in-frame sequences only. Part of the clones is absent; in the studies checked, under half of the shortfall reflects unresolved V genes, and no reason is known for the rest. Across this sample there are roughly 12,000 clones, with about 78% seen only once. 8.3% of the sample is taken by the ten largest. Sample collection occurred from a patient who underwent chemoradiotherapy. Receptors originate from a human donor with HPV-associated anogenital cancer.

V gene TRBV28 combines with J gene TRBJ1-1, with D unclear. The germline CDR1 and CDR2 sequences are MDHEN and SYDVKM. The CDR3 sequence is 13 residues long. Trimming took off 0 bases at V and 4 bases at J, with 6 bases between the two ends. Here the CDR3 DNA reads TGTGCCAGCAGTTTATGGTTAGCCACTGAAGCTTTCTTT. Its translation is CASSLWLATEAFF.

This rearrangement joins TRBV4-3 to TRBJ2-1; TRBD2 is a possible D gene (6 bases). Germline values: CDR1 LGHNA, CDR2 YSLEER. CDR3 length: 18 residues. Trimming pared 0 bases from V and 8 bases from J, leaving 23 bases between. In DNA form, the CDR3 reads TGCGCCAGCAGCCAAGATTCTTCTATGGGGGGAGTTAAAGATGAGCAGTTCTTC. Residues: CASSQDSSMGGVKDEQFF.

V usage is TRBV5-1 and J usage is TRBJ1-3; unclear D gene. This CDR3 contains 16 residues. The germline CDR1 and CDR2 sequences are SGHRS and YFSETQ. The V gene lost 0 bases and the J gene lost 3 bases, with 13 bases spanning the gap. CDR3 nucleotides: TGCGCCAGCAGCTTGGTGGGCACTCGGTATGGAAACACCATATATTTT. Protein: CASSLVGTRYGNTIYF.

This chain connects TRBV25-1 to TRBJ2-3, with D tentatively TRBD2 (6 bases). The V end lost 7 bases, the J end lost 4 bases, and 15 bases lay between the germline ends. The CDR3 is 14 amino acids. CDR1 and CDR2 from the germline V gene are MGHDK and SYGVNS. CDR3 amino acids: CASTHGGRADTQYF. The CDR3 DNA is TGTGCCAGCACCCACGGGGGTAGGGCAGATACGCAGTATTTT.

This clone was seen only once. The genes are TRBV2 and TRBJ2-3; TRBD2 matches 7 bases. Germline V gives CDR1 SNHLY, CDR2 FYNNEI. The CDR3 extends over 12 amino acids. J lost 11 bases, V lost 5 bases, and 7 bases had no gene match. This CDR3 reads CASSYLGGVQYF. The CDR3 coding sequence is TGTGCCAGCAGTTACCTGGGGGGGGTGCAGTATTTT.

The rearrangement links TRBV2 to TRBJ2-4; D call uncertain. Germline loops: CDR1 SNHLY, CDR2 FYNNEI. CDR3 size: 11 residues. Deletions cut 3 bases from V and 4 bases from J, with 1 base between. CDR3 sequence: CASSEKNIQYF. DNA of the CDR3: TGTGCCAGCAGTGAGAAAAACATTCAGTACTTC.

This clone was counted only a few times. The V and J genes are TRBV19 and TRBJ2-2; weak D call: TRBD1 (5 bases). V lost 2 bases and J lost 5, with 12 bases in between. The CDR3 spans 15 residues. CDR1 is LNHDA, CDR2 SQIVND, per germline (reference sequence). The CDR3 nucleotides read TGTGCCAGTAGTATATCCAAATCAGGGACCGGGGAGCTGTTTTTT. The encoded protein is CASSISKSGTGELFF.

The V and J genes are TRBV7-2 and TRBJ1-1, with a possible D match to TRBD1 (5 bases). The CDR3 spans 16 residues. V was shortened by 0 bases and J by 0 bases, with 11 bases between the two germline ends. Germline CDR1 reads SGHTA; CDR2 reads FQGNSA. The CDR3 spells CASSLARQRMNTEAFF. For the CDR3, the DNA is TGTGCCAGCAGCTTAGCGAGACAGAGGATGAACACTGAAGCTTTCTTT. The full variable domain, its missing parts supplied by reference TRBV7-2 and TRBJ1-1, is GAGVSQSPSNKVTEKGKDVELRCDPISGHTALYWYRQSLGQGLEFLIYFQGNSAPDKSGLPSDRFSAERTGGSVSTLTIQRTQQEDSAVYLCASSLARQRMNTEAFFGQGTRLTVV.

There are a few counts of this clone. This chain connects TRBV19 to TRBJ1-4, with 7 bases that match TRBD1. CDR1 and CDR2 from the germline V gene are LNHDA and SQIVND (reference sequence). The CDR3 totals 14 residues. Trimming removed 6 bases from V and 7 bases from J; junction bases left unmatched: 8. The CDR3 nucleotides read TGTGCCAGTAGGACGGCGACAGGGAGTGAAAAACTGTTTTTT. It encodes CASRTATGSEKLFF.

The chain recombines TRBV19 with TRBJ2-3; possibly TRBD2 for D (6 bases). CDR1 is LNHDA and CDR2 is SQIVND in the germline V gene (reference sequence). Trimming left V 8 bases short and J 1 base short, with 10 bases between. This CDR3 contains 13 residues. CDR3 amino acids: CASRTIGTDTQYF. DNA for the CDR3: TGTGCCAGTCGGACTATCGGCACAGATACGCAGTATTTT.